The 30 T cell receptor beta chains reported below all come from one sample, sequenced in a study of blood T cells in healthy people across ages. Combining a sample-barcoded 5' primer with a J-beta primer mix, a second PCR ran for about 6 to 11 cycles. TCRdb re-called the 5' RACE reads with MiXCR, one entry per CDR3 protein. The sample lists about 1.8 million distinct CDR3 sequences, about 50% seen once, with 2.1% in the top ten. The source material was blood. The receptors derive from a woman between 40 and 50 years old in good health.

The V gene is TRBV11-2, the J gene TRBJ1-2, with a weak D call TRBD1 (5 bases). This CDR3 region has 15 residues. CDR1 SGHAT and CDR2 FQNNGV come from the germline V gene. The V and J ends lost 3 bases and 2 bases respectively, with 13 bases between them. The CDR3 sequence: CASSLTGGVNYGYTF. The CDR3 DNA reads as TGTGCCAGCAGCTTGACTGGGGGGGTAAACTATGGCTACACCTTC.

The rearrangement links TRBV3-1 to TRBJ1-4, with 9 positions matching TRBD1. V gave up 0 bases and J gave up 8 bases; unmatched junction bases: 13. The CDR3 sequence is 18 residues long. Germline CDR1 and CDR2: LGHDT and YNNKEL (reference sequence). The CDR3 DNA reads as TGTGCCAGCAGCCAAGACCCATCAAACAGGGGGCGGCGGGAAAAACTGTTTTTT. This encodes CASSQDPSNRGRREKLFF. Combining the CDR3 with reference TRBV3-1 and TRBJ1-4 gives the whole variable domain DTAVSQTPKYLVTQMGNDKSIKCEQNLGHDTMYWYKQDSKKFLKIMFSYNNKELIINETVPNRFSPKSPDKAHLNLHINSLELGDSAVYFCASSQDPSNRGRREKLFFGSGTQLSVL.

This clonotype was seen a handful of times. The CDR3: CATSRDRSPETQYF. CDR3 coding DNA: TGTGCCACCAGCAGAGATCGGTCACCGGAGACCCAGTACTTC. The chain combines TRBV15 with TRBJ2-5; D call uncertain. Trimming left V 0 bases short and J 5 bases short, with 10 bases between. The CDR3 runs to 14 residues. From germline, CDR1 is LNHNV and CDR2 YYDKDF (reference sequence).

The chain employs TRBV9 and TRBJ2-1; perhaps D is TRBD1 or TRBD2 (6 bases each). There are 18 residues in the CDR3. V was shortened by 1 base and J by 5 bases, with 22 bases between the two germline ends. Germline V gives CDR1 SGDLS, CDR2 YYNGEE. CDR3: CASSVRGDAGRPHNEQFF. The DNA of the CDR3 is TGTGCCAGCAGCGTAAGGGGGGACGCGGGGAGGCCGCACAATGAGCAGTTCTTC.

This clonotype was picked up a small number of times. The rearrangement uses TRBV10-3 and TRBJ2-1; D might be TRBD2 (6 bases). Germline V gives CDR1 ENHRY, CDR2 SYGVKD. The CDR3 covers 14 residues. With 0 bases removed from V and 9 bases from J, the gap between germline ends came to 12 bases. The CDR3 loop reads CAISESTSGSEQFF. The CDR3 DNA sequence: TGTGCCATCAGTGAGTCGACTAGTGGGAGTGAGCAGTTCTTC.

The chain joins TRBV24-1 to TRBJ1-6; no reliable D call. Looked up from germline, CDR1 is KGHDR and CDR2 is SFDVKD. Trimming shortened V by 4 bases and J by 3 bases, and 12 bases separated the two germline ends. The CDR3 runs 16 residues. The DNA for the CDR3 is TGTGCCACCAGTGAGAAGGCACCCAACTATAATTCACCCCTCCACTTT. It specifies CATSEKAPNYNSPLHF.

V gene TRBV7-2 combines with J gene TRBJ2-4, with 9 bases aligning to TRBD2. The DNA end lines up better with TRBJ2-7; the J call may be wrong. Germline CDR1 reads SGHTA; CDR2 reads FQGNSA. The CDR3 runs 15 residues. Here the CDR3 reads CASSPILRGGSEQYF. The CDR3 bases are TGTGCCAGCAGCCCCATACTGCGGGGGGGCTCCGAGCAGTACTTC.

The rearrangement uses TRBV27 and TRBJ2-2; TRBD2 matches at 16 bases. The V gene's germline CDR1 is MNHEY and CDR2 SMNVEV (reference sequence). The trim removed 0 bases at V and 6 bases at J, leaving 1 base unmatched. CDR3 size: 17 residues. CDR3 DNA: TGTGCCAGCAGTTTATCGGGACTAGCGGGAGGGCCCGGGGAGCTGTTTTTT. Residues: CASSLSGLAGGPGELFF.

This clonotype was observed a handful of times. The chain recombines TRBV6-6 with TRBJ2-1, with D unclear. V was clipped by 0 bases and J by 1 base, with 7 bases between them. Germline values: CDR1 MNHNY, CDR2 SVGAGI (reference sequence). The CDR3 spans 15 residues. CDR3: CASSYSFESYNEQFF. The DNA for the CDR3 is TGTGCCAGCAGTTACTCCTTCGAATCCTACAATGAGCAGTTCTTC.

The chain links TRBV29-1 to TRBJ2-1; 11 nucleotides agree with TRBD1. The germline V gene has CDR1 SQVTM and CDR2 ANQGSEA. CDR3 size: 16 residues. The ends lost 1 base at V and 7 bases at J; junction bases unmatched: 9. CDR3 sequence: CSVEGHRDRGSNEQFF. The CDR3 DNA is TGCAGCGTTGAAGGCCACCGGGACAGGGGGTCTAATGAGCAGTTCTTC.

V usage is TRBV7-2 and J usage is TRBJ1-5; 8 positions match TRBD1. Germline CDR1 and CDR2: SGHTA and FQGNSA. The ends lost 1 base at V and 9 bases at J; junction bases unmatched: 8. The length of the CDR3 is 15 residues. CDR3 loop: CASSLEAGGKRPQHF. The CDR3 bases are TGTGCCAGCAGCTTAGAGGCAGGGGGCAAACGGCCCCAGCATTTT.

The chain uses TRBV12-3 or TRBV12-4 and TRBJ1-6; possible D gene TRBD1, 5 bases. The V end lost 6 bases, the J end lost 10 bases, and 19 bases lay between the germline ends. This CDR3 contains 15 residues. The CDR3, as DNA: TGTGCCAGCAGCCGCGGGACCGGCAGAGAGTCACCCCTCCACTTT. Its protein is CASSRGTGRESPLHF.

This clonotype has only a few counts. The genes are TRBV14 and TRBJ2-1, with 7 bases lining up with TRBD2. Germline CDR1 reads SGHDN; CDR2 reads FVKESK. This CDR3 comprises 14 residues. V was clipped by 1 base and J by 5 bases; unmatched bases: 2. CDR3 nucleotides: TGTGCCAGCAGCCAAGCGGGACTACACAATGAGCAGTTCTTC. Amino acids: CASSQAGLHNEQFF.

The table lists this clonotype with a few counts. The CDR3 reads CASSPGGLAGGYEQYF. CDR3 sequence (DNA): TGTGCCAGCAGTCCCGGGGGACTAGCGGGGGGCTACGAGCAGTACTTC. The chain links TRBV28 to TRBJ2-7; 15 bases match TRBD2. Looked up from germline, CDR1 is MDHEN and CDR2 is SYDVKM. The CDR3 loop spans 16 amino acids. V gave up 5 bases and J gave up 3 bases; unmatched junction bases: 5.

In DNA, the CDR3 is TGCGCCAGCAGCTTGGATGGGCTCTCGAACTATGGCTACACCTTC. Its protein is CASSLDGLSNYGYTF. This chain connects TRBV5-1 to TRBJ1-2; D is undetermined. The CDR3 is 15 amino acids. Germline V gene lookup returns CDR1 SGHRS and CDR2 YFSETQ. Deletions cut 0 bases from V and 2 bases from J, with 11 bases between.

The chain couples TRBV4-2 to TRBJ2-1, with 10 bases fitting TRBD2. The junction had 6 bases not matched to a gene; V was cut back by 2 bases and J by 5 bases. The CDR3 has 16 residues. CDR1 LGHNA and CDR2 YNFKEQ come from the germline V gene. CDR3 coding DNA: TGTGCCAGCAGCCAACCGGGACTAGCGATACACAATGAGCAGTTCTTC. Translated, it gives CASSQPGLAIHNEQFF.

Worth noting for this clonotype: A junction boundary mismatches the germline segment, possibly from a read error. The chain links TRBV7-7 to TRBJ2-5; D may match TRBD1 or TRBD2 (5 bases each). There are 16 residues in the CDR3. Per germline, CDR1 SSHAT and CDR2 FNYEAQ (reference sequence). The CDR3 sequence: CASSPGDRMTEETQYF. The CDR3 DNA is TGTGCTAGCAGCCCCGGGGACCGGATGACCGAAGAGACCCAGTACTTC.

The chain has TRBV24-1 and TRBJ1-2; possibly TRBD1 for D (6 bases). Trimming removed 2 bases from V and 9 bases from J, with 9 bases in between. This CDR3 is built from 12 residues. Germline CDR1 KGHDR, CDR2 SFDVKD. The CDR3 spells CATSDSDRRYTF. The CDR3 nucleotides read TGTGCCACCAGTGATTCCGACAGGCGCTACACCTTC.

This chain joins TRBV20-1 and TRBJ2-7, with 7 nucleotides matching TRBD1. Trimming cost V 4 bases and J 3 bases; bases outside gene matches: 9. CDR3 size: 14 residues. Germline CDR1 DFQATT, CDR2 SNEGSKA (reference sequence). CDR3 sequence: CSATEKDRFYEQYF. The CDR3 DNA sequence: TGCAGTGCTACCGAAAAGGACAGGTTCTACGAGCAGTACTTC.

This clonotype turned up a few times. The rearrangement uses TRBV29-1 and TRBJ2-5; TRBD2 aligns across 12 bases. The germline V gene has CDR1 SQVTM and CDR2 ANQGSEA. The CDR3 is 17 amino acids. V dropped 1 base and J dropped 5; count of bases not matched to a gene: 11. DNA of the CDR3: TGCAGCGTTGAAGGCCCGTCGACTAGCGGGGGTATTGAGACCCAGTACTTC. Amino acids: CSVEGPSTSGGIETQYF.

The chain couples TRBV6-5 to TRBJ1-1, with 8 bases identical to TRBD1. Per germline, CDR1 MNHEY and CDR2 SVGAGI. The V segment lost 6 bases and the J segment 0 bases; nucleotides outside the gene matches: 3. The CDR3 is 14 residues long. CDR3: CASREDRVNTEAFF. In DNA form, the CDR3 reads TGTGCCAGCAGGGAGGACAGGGTGAACACTGAAGCTTTCTTT.

The chain has TRBV25-1 and TRBJ2-3, with 9 bases lining up with TRBD1. Germline CDR1 is MGHDK and CDR2 is SYGVNS. This CDR3 contains 15 residues. Trimming removed 6 bases from V and 1 base from J; junction bases left unmatched: 5. CDR3 sequence reads: CASRQGAGCTDTQYF. The CDR3 DNA sequence: TGTGCCAGCAGACAGGGGGCAGGGTGCACAGATACGCAGTATTTT.

This clonotype was seen a handful of times. The V gene is TRBV12-3 or TRBV12-4, the J gene TRBJ1-2, with TRBD1 as a possible D gene (5 bases). V lost 3 bases to trimming and J lost 4 bases, with 12 bases between them. CDR3 size: 14 residues. CDR3 protein: CASSFPGRSYGYTF. The CDR3 DNA is TGTGCCAGCAGTTTCCCGGGACGGAGCTATGGCTACACCTTC.

A few counts support this clonotype. The rearrangement joins TRBV5-6 to TRBJ2-6; D perhaps matches TRBD1 (6 bases). The CDR3 has 19 amino acids. The germline V gene encodes CDR1 SGHDT and CDR2 YYEEEE. Trimming removed 4 bases at V and 0 bases at J, with 20 bases between. The CDR3 DNA is TGTGCCAGCAGCCCAACCGGGACAAGGGACCTCTCTGGGGCCAACGTCCTGACTTTC. Its protein product is CASSPTGTRDLSGANVLTF.

This sequence joins TRBV7-2 and TRBJ2-3; 8 positions agree with TRBD1. The CDR3 contains 16 residues. J gave up 0 bases and V 2 bases, and 4 bases lay outside the gene matches. Germline V gives CDR1 SGHTA, CDR2 FQGNSA. The CDR3 is CASSLTGTGSTDTQYF. The CDR3 DNA is TGTGCCAGCAGCTTAACCGGGACAGGAAGCACAGATACGCAGTATTTT. The full variable domain, in which reference TRBV7-2 and TRBJ2-3 provide the parts outside the CDR3, is GAGVSQSPSNKVTEKGKDVELRCDPISGHTALYWYRQSLGQGLEFLIYFQGNSAPDKSGLPSDRFSAERTGGSVSTLTIQRTQQEDSAVYLCASSLTGTGSTDTQYFGPGTRLTVL.

The chain carries TRBV4-2 and TRBJ1-4; no definite D call. The CDR3 has 12 residues. Germline V gene sequence: CDR1 LGHNA, CDR2 YNFKEQ. Trimming took off 1 base at V and 14 bases at J, with 11 bases between the two ends. The CDR3, as DNA: TGTGCCAGCAGCCAAGGCCGACACCAGCTGTTTTTT. This gives the protein CASSQGRHQLFF.

Here the CDR3 DNA reads TGCAGTGCTAGCTTAGGGGACAGGCTCTACGAGCAGTACTTC. The encoded protein is CSASLGDRLYEQYF. The chain has TRBV20-1 and TRBJ2-7, with 8 bases that match TRBD1. V lost 3 bases and J lost 3; bases outside the gene matches: 7. Per the germline V gene, CDR1 is DFQATT and CDR2 is SNEGSKA (reference sequence). The CDR3 totals 14 residues.

This chain joins TRBV29-1 and TRBJ1-2; maybe TRBD1 (5 bases). The germline CDR1 and CDR2 sequences are SQVTM and ANQGSEA. This CDR3 contains 15 residues. Trimming pared 7 bases from V and 0 bases from J, leaving 18 bases between. Here the CDR3 DNA reads TGCAGCGGTGGGGCTTCCTCCGACACTAACTATGGCTACACCTTC. This encodes CSGGASSDTNYGYTF.

This clonotype was detected a few times. Here the CDR3 reads CASSVPGGFNPETQYF. In DNA, the CDR3 is TGTGCCAGCAGTGTACCAGGTGGATTTAACCCAGAGACCCAGTACTTC. The chain recombines TRBV28 with TRBJ2-5, with unresolved D. V lost 5 bases and J lost 4, with 20 bases in between. Per the germline V gene, CDR1 is MDHEN and CDR2 is SYDVKM. CDR3 length: 16 amino acids.

The gene calls are TRBV6-2 or TRBV6-3 and TRBJ1-5; the D gene is possibly TRBD1 (6 bases). The CDR3 extends over 13 amino acids. Trimming pared 6 bases from V and 6 bases from J, leaving 12 bases between. The germline V gene encodes CDR1 MNHEY and CDR2 SVGEGT. The CDR3 DNA is TGTGCCAGCAGCTACCAGGGGCTTCAGCCCCAGCATTTT. Translating it yields CASSYQGLQPQHF.